A single sample gave rise to the 10 T cell receptor beta chains below, sequenced in a study of T cell repertoires in cytomegalovirus infection. One entry per CDR3 protein results from TCRdb running MiXCR on the reads. In the table there are about 920,000 distinct CDR3 sequences, less than 40% of which are singletons. These TCRs are of unknown antigen specificity. The sample consisted of cultured CD8+ T cells from PBMCs, taken from culture after CMV antigen stimulation. Receptors were obtained from a human donor in good health (CMV status not recorded). Some clones in this sample may be carry-over from other donors' samples.

This clonotype was picked up a small number of times. The chain carries TRBV11-2 and TRBJ1-1; D is unresolved. Germline CDR1 is SGHAT and CDR2 is FQNNGV. Trimming removed 3 bases from V and 7 bases from J, with 9 bases in between. The CDR3 sequence is 12 residues long. The CDR3 loop reads CASSLTSFEAFF. In DNA, the CDR3 is TGTGCCAGCAGCTTGACCTCCTTTGAAGCTTTCTTT.

This clonotype was seen at least ten times. The rearrangement uses TRBV7-8 and TRBJ2-2, with no clear D. The germline gives CDR1 SGHVS, CDR2 FQNEAQ. The CDR3 contains 14 residues. Between the trimmed V and J ends, which lost 5 bases and 5 bases, there was a span of 12 bases. CDR3 region: CASSRPPGTGELFF. DNA for the CDR3: TGTGCCAGCAGCCGGCCACCCGGGACCGGGGAGCTGTTTTTT.

CDR3 protein: CASSDPRGTGELFF. The CDR3 DNA is TGTGCCAGCAGTGACCCCAGGGGCACCGGGGAGCTGTTTTTT. This chain links TRBV2 with TRBJ2-2; perhaps TRBD1 as D (6 bases). V was cut by 3 bases and J by 4 bases, with 9 bases left in between. CDR1 is SNHLY and CDR2 is FYNNEI in the germline V gene. There are 14 residues in the CDR3.

This chain joins TRBV29-1 and TRBJ1-2; the D gene is possibly TRBD1 (5 bases). The CDR3 extends over 12 amino acids. CDR1 is SQVTM and CDR2 is ANQGSEA in the germline V gene. The V gene lost 3 bases and the J gene lost 5 bases, with 10 bases spanning the gap. The CDR3 DNA is TGCAGCGTTGACTCGCCAGGGTATGGCTACACCTTC. This sequence encodes CSVDSPGYGYTF.

In its sample, this clonotype was seen a few times. CDR3 bases: TGCGCCAGCAGCCAAGGGGCCGGGGGGTCTCCCTTATCCTACGAGCAGTACTTC. Its translation: CASSQGAGGSPLSYEQYF. The genes are TRBV4-1 and TRBJ2-7; 7 bases fit TRBD2. CDR1 and CDR2 (germline): MGHRA, YSYEKL. J gave up 1 base and V 1 base, and 13 bases lay outside the gene matches. The CDR3 has 18 amino acids.

The rearrangement joins TRBV19 to TRBJ1-2, with D uncertain. From germline, CDR1 is LNHDA and CDR2 SQIVND (reference sequence). The CDR3 has 13 residues. Trimming stripped 3 bases from V and 1 base from J, with 6 bases between. The CDR3 DNA reads TGTGCCAGTAGTATGACAATTAACTATGGCTACACCTTC. It yields the protein CASSMTINYGYTF.

This sequence joins TRBV14 and TRBJ1-1; D is possibly TRBD1 (5 bases). The CDR3 has 14 amino acids. Germline V gene sequence: CDR1 SGHDN, CDR2 FVKESK. V gave up 1 base and J gave up 3 bases, with 9 bases separating them. The CDR3: CASSQGQIYTEAFF. The CDR3 DNA is TGTGCCAGCAGCCAAGGACAGATATACACTGAAGCTTTCTTT. Full variable domain (rest looked up from reference TRBV14 and TRBJ1-1): EAGVTQFPSHSVIEKGQTVTLRCDPISGHDNLYWYRRVMGKEIKFLLHFVKESKQDESGMPNNRFLAERTGGTYSTLKVQPAELEDSGVYFCASSQGQIYTEAFFGQGTRLTVV.

This chain uses TRBV19 with TRBJ1-6; no definite D call. CDR1 and CDR2 from the germline V gene are LNHDA and SQIVND (reference sequence). The CDR3 loop spans 14 amino acids. With 3 bases removed from V and 6 bases from J, the gap between germline ends came to 9 bases. CDR3: CASSIARTNSPLHF. In nucleotides, the CDR3 is TGTGCCAGTAGTATCGCCAGGACTAATTCACCCCTCCACTTT.

A few counts support this clonotype. The V call is TRBV9, the J call TRBJ1-2; D possibly corresponds to TRBD1 (6 bases). This CDR3 region has 17 residues. V lost 1 base and J lost 6, with 22 bases in between. CDR1 is SGDLS, CDR2 YYNGEE, per germline. In DNA, the CDR3 is TGTGCCAGCAGCGTACAAAGCAGGGGAGGATTCGAAAATGGCTACACCTTC. Encoded protein: CASSVQSRGGFENGYTF.

In DNA form, the CDR3 reads TGTGCCAGCGGCGGAATAGGGGGTAACTATGGCTACACCTTC. Amino acid sequence: CASGGIGGNYGYTF. V usage is TRBV28 and J usage is TRBJ1-2; TRBD1 is a possible D gene (6 bases). The CDR3 covers 14 residues. Germline loops: CDR1 MDHEN, CDR2 SYDVKM. V lost 8 bases to trimming and J lost 1 base, with 14 bases between them.